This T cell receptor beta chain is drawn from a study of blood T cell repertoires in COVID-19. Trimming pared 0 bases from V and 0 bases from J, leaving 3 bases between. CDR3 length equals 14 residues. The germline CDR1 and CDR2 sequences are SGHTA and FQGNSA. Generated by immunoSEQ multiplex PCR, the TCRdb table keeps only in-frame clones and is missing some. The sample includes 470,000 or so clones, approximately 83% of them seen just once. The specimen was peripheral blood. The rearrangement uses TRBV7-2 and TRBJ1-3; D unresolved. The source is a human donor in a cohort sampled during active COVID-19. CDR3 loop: CASSLAYSGNTIYF. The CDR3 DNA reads TGTGCCAGCAGCTTAGCGTACTCTGGAAACACCATATATTTT. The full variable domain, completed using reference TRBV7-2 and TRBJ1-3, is GAGVSQSPSNKVTEKGKDVELRCDPISGHTALYWYRQSLGQGLEFLIYFQGNSAPDKSGLPSDRFSAERTGGSVSTLTIQRTQQEDSAVYLCASSLAYSGNTIYFGEGSWLTVV.